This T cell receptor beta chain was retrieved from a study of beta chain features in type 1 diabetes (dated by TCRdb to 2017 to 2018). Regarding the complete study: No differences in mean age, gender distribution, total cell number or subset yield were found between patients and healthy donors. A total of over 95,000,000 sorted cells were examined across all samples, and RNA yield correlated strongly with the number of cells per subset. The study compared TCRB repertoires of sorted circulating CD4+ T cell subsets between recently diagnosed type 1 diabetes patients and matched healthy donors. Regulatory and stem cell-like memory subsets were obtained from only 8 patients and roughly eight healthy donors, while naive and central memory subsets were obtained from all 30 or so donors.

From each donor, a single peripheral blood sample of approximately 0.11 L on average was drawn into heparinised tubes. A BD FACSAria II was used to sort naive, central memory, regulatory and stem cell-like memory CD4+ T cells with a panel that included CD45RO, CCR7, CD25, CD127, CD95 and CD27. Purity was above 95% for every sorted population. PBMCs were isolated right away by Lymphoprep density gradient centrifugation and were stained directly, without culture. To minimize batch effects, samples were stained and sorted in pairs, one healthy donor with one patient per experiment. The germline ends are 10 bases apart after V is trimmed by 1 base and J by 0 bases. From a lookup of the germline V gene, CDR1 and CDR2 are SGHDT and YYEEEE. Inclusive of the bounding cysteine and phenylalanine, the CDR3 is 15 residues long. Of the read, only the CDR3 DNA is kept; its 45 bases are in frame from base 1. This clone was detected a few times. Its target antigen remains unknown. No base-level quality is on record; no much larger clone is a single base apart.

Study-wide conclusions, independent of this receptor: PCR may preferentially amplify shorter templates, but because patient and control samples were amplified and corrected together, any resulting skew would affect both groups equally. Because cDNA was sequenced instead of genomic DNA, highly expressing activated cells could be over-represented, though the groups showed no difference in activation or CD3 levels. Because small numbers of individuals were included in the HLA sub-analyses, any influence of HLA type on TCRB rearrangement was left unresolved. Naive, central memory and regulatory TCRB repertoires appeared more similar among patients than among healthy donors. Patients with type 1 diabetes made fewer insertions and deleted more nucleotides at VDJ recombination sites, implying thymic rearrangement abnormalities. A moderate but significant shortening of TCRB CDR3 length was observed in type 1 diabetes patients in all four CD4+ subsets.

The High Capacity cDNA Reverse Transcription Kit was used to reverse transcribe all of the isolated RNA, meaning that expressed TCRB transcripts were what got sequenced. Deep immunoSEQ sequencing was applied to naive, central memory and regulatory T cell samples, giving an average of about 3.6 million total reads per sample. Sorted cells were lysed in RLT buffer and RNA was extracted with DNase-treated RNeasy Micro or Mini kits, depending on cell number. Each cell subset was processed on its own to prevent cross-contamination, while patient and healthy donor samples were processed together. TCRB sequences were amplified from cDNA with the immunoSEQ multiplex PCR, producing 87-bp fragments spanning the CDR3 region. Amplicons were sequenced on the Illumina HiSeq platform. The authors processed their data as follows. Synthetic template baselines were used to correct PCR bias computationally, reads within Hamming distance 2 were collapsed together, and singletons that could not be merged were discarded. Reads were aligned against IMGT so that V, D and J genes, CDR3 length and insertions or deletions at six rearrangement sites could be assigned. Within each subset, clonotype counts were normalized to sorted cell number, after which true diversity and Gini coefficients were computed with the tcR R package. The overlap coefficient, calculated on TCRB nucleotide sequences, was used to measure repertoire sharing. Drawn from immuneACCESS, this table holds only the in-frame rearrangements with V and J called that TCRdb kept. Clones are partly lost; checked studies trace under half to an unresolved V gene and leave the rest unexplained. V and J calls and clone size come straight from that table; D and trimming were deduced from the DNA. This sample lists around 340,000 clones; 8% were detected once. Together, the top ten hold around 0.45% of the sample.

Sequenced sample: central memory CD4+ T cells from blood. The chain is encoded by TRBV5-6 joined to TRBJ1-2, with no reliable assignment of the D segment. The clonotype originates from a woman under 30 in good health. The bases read TGTGCCAGCAGCTTGAAAAGTCCCACTAACTATGGCTACACCTTC. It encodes CASSLKSPTNYGYTF. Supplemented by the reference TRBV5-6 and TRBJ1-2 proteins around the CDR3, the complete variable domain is DAGVTQSPTHLIKTRGQQVTLRCSPKSGHDTVSWYQQALGQGPQFIFQYYEEEERQRGNFPDRFSGHQFPNYSSELNVNALLLGDSALYLCASSLKSPTNYGYTFGSGTRLTVV.